A selection of T cell receptor beta chains follows, all from one sample in a study of blood T cells in healthy people across ages. In TCRdb, the 5' RACE reads were re-called with MiXCR into one record per CDR3 protein. The sample holds about 290,000 distinct CDR3 sequences, around 29% seen once. Sequencing was done on a sample of blood. The origin of the receptors is a woman in her 70s in good health. Both conserved end residues are part of each CDR3.

TRBV20-1	16	CSADSRELSFTDTQYF
TRBV6-2/TRBV6-3	16	CASSYFSTLERYEQYF
TRBV6-2/TRBV6-3	20	CASRRESLVVPYSDYNEQFF
TRBV7-3	12	CASGFSYNEQFF
TRBV6-5	13	CASSRGLSEKLFF
TRBV6-1	12	CASRQGGTEAFF
TRBV24-1	15	CATSDPLGPQETQYF
TRBV5-5	15	CASSLVGREGYEQYF
TRBV27	13	CASSDYNTDTQYF
TRBV28	13	CASRSQGAQGYTF
TRBV6-6	14	CASSSELLTYEQYF
TRBV20-1	12	CSARRGLEKLFF
TRBV10-2	16	CASMRGDSLTNTEAFF
TRBV7-9	14	CASSLEGVGNEQFF
TRBV28	13	CASSSQWDYEQYF
TRBV20-1	14	CSAETGKSTDTQYF
TRBV7-9	15	CASTPYGGVTGELFF
TRBV28	18	CASSLGWGSGARGNTIYF
TRBV20-1	17	CSARDLTARATNEKLFF
TRBV6-1	16	CASRPHDSRSGNTIYF
TRBV7-6	13	CASSLSGGGELFF
TRBV6-1	13	CASSGAIGTTQYF
TRBV12-5	14	CASGLAPQESEQYF
TRBV7-2	17	CASSLVGTSGTPDTQYF
TRBV21-1	14	CASNQDRDGQPQHF